This is a list of T cell receptor beta chains from one sample in a study of molecular identifiers for immune sequencing clone quantification. TCRdb re-called the PCR reads with MiXCR, one entry per CDR3 protein. The profile shows about 510,000 distinct CDR3 sequences, roughly a fifth of them singletons. The sequenced sample was naive CD8+ T cells from blood, with Jurkat cell RNA spiked in. These receptors came from a human donor in good health. Some libraries in this study had Jurkat cell RNA spiked in. CDR3s include the opening cysteine and the closing phenylalanine or tryptophan. The D gene is left open where the match is weak. Expanded clones get a size class; other rows say once, few or many, or leave the size out.

TRBJ1-3 | TRBV9 | NA | NA | TGTGCCAGCAGCGTAGAACGGGTGAGCTCTGGAAACACCATATATTTT | CASSVERVSSGNTIYF
TRBJ1-3 | TRBV4-3 | few | NA | TGCGCCAGCAGCCAAGAACCGCGGCCTGAGAGCTCTGGAAACACCATATATTTT | CASSQEPRPESSGNTIYF
TRBJ2-1 | TRBV7-8 | NA | NA | TGTGCCAGCAGCCTAATACTAGCAAGGGACAATGAGCAGTTCTTC | CASSLILARDNEQFF
TRBJ1-4 | TRBV6-1 | NA | NA | TGTGCCAGCAGTGACGTTTGGAAACTGTTTTTT | CASSDVWKLFF
TRBJ1-1 | TRBV29-1 | many | NA | TGCAGCGTTGAGCTCGCAGATAGTGCTGAAGCTTTCTTT | CSVELADSAEAFF
TRBJ1-1 | TRBV12-5 | many | NA | TGTGCTAGTGGTTTGCCTGGGACTGAAGCTTTCTTT | CASGLPGTEAFF
TRBJ2-7 | TRBV7-9 | many | TRBD1 | TGTGCCAGCAGGCCCGGGACAGACTCCTACGAGCAGTACTTC | CASRPGTDSYEQYF
TRBJ1-1 | TRBV7-2 | many | TRBD1 | TGTGCCAGCAGCCCCTGGACAGGGAACACTGAAGCTTTCTTT | CASSPWTGNTEAFF
TRBJ2-3 | TRBV7-9 | NA | NA | TGTGCCAGCAGCTCCTCTATGGGTACGCAGTATTTT | CASSSSMGTQYF
TRBJ2-7 | TRBV2 | few | NA | TGTGCCAGCAGGCAAACAGGGCCCGAGCAGTACTTC | CASRQTGPEQYF
TRBJ2-2 | TRBV12-3/TRBV12-4 | many | NA | TGTGCCAGCAGTCCCAGGCCGCAGCTCACCGGGGAGCTGTTTTTT | CASSPRPQLTGELFF
TRBJ2-7 | TRBV7-9 | many | TRBD2 | TGTGCCAGCAGCCTACCGGGAGGGCACGAGCAGTACTTC | CASSLPGGHEQYF
TRBJ2-3 | TRBV4-1 | NA | NA | TGCGCCAGCAGCCAAGTAATAAGGGTGCCAGATACGCAGTATTTT | CASSQVIRVPDTQYF
TRBJ2-5 | TRBV4-3 | NA | NA | TGCGCCAGCAGCCAAGACGCAGGGGTGAAGTTCCTAGAGACCCAGTACTTC | CASSQDAGVKFLETQYF
TRBJ2-5 | TRBV6-2/TRBV6-3 | few | NA | TGTGCCAGCAGTTACTCGGGCAGTTGGGGGGTCGGGGAGACCCAGTACTTC | CASSYSGSWGVGETQYF
TRBJ1-2 | TRBV6-6 | NA | NA | TGTGCCAGCAGTTACTCATACCCCTCCCCCTCAAGGGGCGCTTCGAATGGCTACACCTTC | CASSYSYPSPSRGASNGYTF
TRBJ2-2 | TRBV12-3/TRBV12-4 | NA | TRBD2 | TGTGCCAGCATCATGACTAGCGGGGCGAACACCGGGGAGCTGTTTTTT | CASIMTSGANTGELFF
TRBJ2-2 | TRBV29-1 | many | NA | TGCAGCGTGTCGGGGACCAGCAATTCCGGGGAGCTGTTTTTT | CSVSGTSNSGELFF
TRBJ2-7 | TRBV12-3/TRBV12-4 | few | NA | TGTGCCAGCAGTTTTCAAGGGATGGGTTACGAGCAGTACTTC | CASSFQGMGYEQYF
TRBJ1-3 | TRBV7-6 | NA | NA | TGTGCCAGCAGCGGAGGACCGACCTCTGGAAACACCATATATTTT | CASSGGPTSGNTIYF
TRBJ2-2 | TRBV7-9 | NA | TRBD1 | TGTGCCAGCAGCGGTGGACAGGGCGACACCGGGGAGCTGTTTTTT | CASSGGQGDTGELFF
TRBJ1-1 | TRBV25-1 | NA | NA | TGTGCCAGCAGTGAATCAATTTATAACACTGAAGCTTTCTTT | CASSESIYNTEAFF
TRBJ1-3 | TRBV20-1 | few | TRBD1 | TGCAGTGCTCTACATACAGGGGAGCCTGGAAACACCATATATTTT | CSALHTGEPGNTIYF
TRBJ2-3 | TRBV4-3 | NA | TRBD2 | TGCGCCAGCAGCCAAGATAGTTTAGCGGGGGAAAGCACAGATACGCAGTATTTT | CASSQDSLAGESTDTQYF
TRBJ1-5 | TRBV4-1 | many | TRBD1 | TGCGCCAGCAGCCTCTTACAGGGGGACAATCAGCCCCAGCATTTT | CASSLLQGDNQPQHF
TRBJ2-7 | TRBV2 | NA | NA | TGTGCCAGCAGTGGACAGTACCTAAGCTCCTACGAGCAGTACTTC | CASSGQYLSSYEQYF
TRBJ2-7 | TRBV30 | many | NA | TGTGCCTGGAGTTACCCGATAGGGCACGAGCAGTACTTC | CAWSYPIGHEQYF
TRBJ1-1 | TRBV14 | many | NA | TGTGCCAGCAGCCGGGAAATAGGGGACATTTACACTGAAGCTTTCTTT | CASSREIGDIYTEAFF
TRBJ1-5 | TRBV12-3/TRBV12-4 | many | TRBD1 | TGTGCCAGCAGTTGGACAGGGACCAGCAATCAGCCCCAGCATTTT | CASSWTGTSNQPQHF